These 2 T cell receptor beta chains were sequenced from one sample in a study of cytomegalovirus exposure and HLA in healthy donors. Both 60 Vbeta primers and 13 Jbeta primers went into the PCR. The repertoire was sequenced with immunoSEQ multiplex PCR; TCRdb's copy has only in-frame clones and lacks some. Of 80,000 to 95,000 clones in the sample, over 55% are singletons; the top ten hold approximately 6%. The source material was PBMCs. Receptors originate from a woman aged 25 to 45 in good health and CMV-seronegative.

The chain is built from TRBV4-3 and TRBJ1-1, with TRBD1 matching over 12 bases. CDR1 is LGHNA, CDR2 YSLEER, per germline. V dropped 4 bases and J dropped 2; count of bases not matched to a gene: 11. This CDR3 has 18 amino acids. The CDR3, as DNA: TGCGCCAGCAGCCGGTCTCCGGGACAGGGGGCCCCAAACACTGAAGCTTTCTTT. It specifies CASSRSPGQGAPNTEAFF.

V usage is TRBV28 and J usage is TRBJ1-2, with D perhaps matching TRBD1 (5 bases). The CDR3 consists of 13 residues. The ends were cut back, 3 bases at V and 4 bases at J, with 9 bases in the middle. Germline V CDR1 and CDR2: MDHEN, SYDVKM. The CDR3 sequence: CASSLTDPYGYTF. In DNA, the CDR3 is TGTGCCAGCAGTTTGACAGACCCCTATGGCTACACCTTC.